This TCR beta chain was obtained from a study of T cell repertoires in cytomegalovirus infection (dated by TCRdb to the late 2010s). Describing the broader study: Recently identified HLA-C-restricted CMV epitopes, whose presentation resists viral immunomodulation, were targeted by peptide stimulations together with well-studied HLA-B-restricted epitopes. Donor HLA type was relevant to the analysis, because carriage of CMV infection together with the matching HLA type was indicated by public TCR beta signatures. Points the paper makes about the study in general: Cumulative frequency of public TCR beta family members discriminated carriers of CMV infection plus the relevant HLA type in this cohort and an independent approximately 370-donor cohort. In the ex vivo response, HLA-C-restricted CMV-specific TCR beta clonotypes were dominant, and in two of eight donors the single most frequent clonotype came from this HLA-C-restricted group.

The treatment or condition label corresponds to: in vitro stimulation with specific CMV peptide epitopes to enrich CMV-specific T cells. Taken from the germline V gene (reference sequence), the CDR1 and CDR2 loops are LNHDA and SQIVND. Inclusive of the bounding cysteine and phenylalanine, the CDR3 is 15 residues long. The entry retains the CDR3 DNA only, 45 bases that are in frame from base 1. V and J lose 4 bases and 6 bases, and a span of 16 bases separates them. In the case of this clonotype: There is no known antigen for this receptor. No much larger clone is present one base from it, and per-base qualities are unavailable.

The reads were generated on an Illumina HiSeq 1500. TCRdb handled the public reads itself, with Q25 trimming in fastp and clone calling in MiXCR, and kept productive beta chains. One record per CDR3 amino acid sequence lists the most common genes and DNA. The sample table lists 600,000 to 700,000 distinct CDR3 sequences, around a third of them with a count of one. The leading ten clones occupy roughly 18% of the sample. The chain joins TRBV19 to TRBJ1-5; TRBD1 might be the D gene, on 5 matching bases. The sequence was obtained from a human donor in good health (CMV status not recorded). Some clones in this sample may be carry-over from other donors' samples. The material sequenced was cultured PBMCs, taken from culture after CMV antigen stimulation. The CDR3 has the sequence CASSTGTGLGQPQHF. The sequence in DNA is TGTGCCAGTAGTACAGGGACGGGGCTGGGTCAGCCCCAGCATTTT.